What follows are 14 T cell receptor beta chains derived from one specimen sequenced in a study of blood T cell repertoires in COVID-19. Assay used: immunoSEQ multiplex PCR; TCRdb lists only in-frame clones, some missing. The sample includes 400,000 to 550,000 clones, 87% of them seen just once. The sequencing sample was made of PBMCs or T cells enriched from blood (not recorded which). These receptor sequences come from a woman aged 18-29 years with acute COVID-19.

The rearrangement links TRBV12-3 or TRBV12-4 to TRBJ2-5, with D possibly matching TRBD1 (6 bases). The V end was cut by 3 bases, the J end by 4 bases, with 9 bases between. The CDR3 is 13 amino acids. The chain's CDR3 is CASSFTGRETQYF. The CDR3 DNA is TGTGCCAGCAGTTTTACAGGGCGAGAGACCCAGTACTTC.

V gene TRBV10-3 combines with J gene TRBJ1-6; 8 nucleotides line up with TRBD1. The CDR3 loop spans 13 amino acids. Trimming cost V 6 bases and J 9 bases; bases outside gene matches: 4. Germline V lookup: CDR1 ENHRY, CDR2 SYGVKD. The chain's CDR3 is CAIRGTGRSPLHF. CDR3 DNA sequence: TGTGCCATCAGGGGGACAGGTCGTTCACCCCTCCACTTT.

In this sample, this clone turned up a few times. V usage is TRBV7-9 and J usage is TRBJ1-5; D remains unclear. Trimming took off 5 bases at V and 7 bases at J, with 12 bases between the two ends. This CDR3 has 13 residues. Germline CDR1 SEHNR, CDR2 FQNEAQ (reference sequence). In DNA form, the CDR3 reads TGTGCCAGCAGCCGGGATGGCAGACAGCCCCAGCATTTT. The encoded protein is CASSRDGRQPQHF.

The V call is TRBV30, the J call TRBJ2-7; TRBD2 matches 7 bases. V shed 0 bases, J shed 2 bases, and the junction held 10 bases outside the gene matches. Germline V lookup: CDR1 GTSNPN, CDR2 SVGIG (reference sequence). CDR3 length: 16 residues. CDR3 in DNA: TGTGCCTGGAGTGTACTAGCGTTAGACGGAACCTACGAGCAGTACTTC. Its protein product is CAWSVLALDGTYEQYF.

This sequence joins TRBV12-3 or TRBV12-4 and TRBJ1-1, with D hard to call. This CDR3 comprises 13 residues. The ends were cut back, 4 bases at V and 0 bases at J, with 6 bases in the middle. In nucleotides, the CDR3 is TGTGCCAGCAGTTACGGGGTGAACACTGAAGCTTTCTTT. Amino acids: CASSYGVNTEAFF.

The chain uses TRBV3-1 (or the pseudogene TRBV3-2) and TRBJ1-2; 8 bases are a match to TRBD1. Germline V CDR1 and CDR2: LGHDT, YNNKEL (reference sequence). The CDR3 runs to 14 residues. The ends lost 4 bases at V and 5 bases at J; junction bases unmatched: 6. The CDR3 DNA follows: TGTGCCAGCAGCCTGCGGACAGGGAGGTATGGCTACACCTTC. It is translated as CASSLRTGRYGYTF.

V and J are TRBV2 and TRBJ2-6; D is undetermined. Germline V gene lookup returns CDR1 SNHLY and CDR2 FYNNEI. V was pared by 2 bases and J by 0 bases, with 5 bases between. The CDR3 runs 15 residues. The DNA for the CDR3 is TGTGCCAGCAGTGAACAGATCTCTGGGGCCAACGTCCTGACTTTC. Protein sequence: CASSEQISGANVLTF.

The chain employs TRBV5-6 and TRBJ2-7; 10 bases agree with TRBD2. This CDR3 spans 14 amino acids. Trimming cost V 3 bases and J 2 bases; bases outside gene matches: 2. Germline CDR1 reads SGHDT; CDR2 reads YYEEEE. CDR3 amino acids: CASSSGTSAYEQYF. The CDR3 nucleotides are TGTGCCAGCAGCTCCGGGACTAGCGCCTACGAGCAGTACTTC.

This chain joins TRBV25-1 and TRBJ2-7, with TRBD2 matching 12 bases. Trimming took 6 bases from V and 4 from J; bases not matched to a gene: 1. The CDR3 has 13 residues. Germline V lookup: CDR1 MGHDK, CDR2 SYGVNS. CDR3 coding DNA: TGTGCCAGCAGACTAGCGGGAGGATACGAGCAGTACTTC. Translating gives CASRLAGGYEQYF.

This clone occurred once. The V call is TRBV19, the J call TRBJ1-6; the D gene is possibly TRBD1 (6 bases). The germline V gene has CDR1 LNHDA and CDR2 SQIVND (reference sequence). CDR3 size: 13 residues. Deletions cut 6 bases from V and 10 bases from J, with 13 bases between. CDR3: CASRHRERSPLHF. The CDR3 DNA is TGTGCCAGTAGGCACAGGGAGCGATCACCCCTCCACTTT.

J is TRBJ2-3 and V is TRBV3-1 (or the pseudogene TRBV3-2); 8 bases fit TRBD2. Per the germline V gene, CDR1 is LGHDT and CDR2 is YNNKEL (reference sequence). The CDR3 contains 17 residues. V lost 3 bases to trimming and J lost 6 bases; unmatched junction nucleotides: 14. This chain's CDR3 is CASSHVGVAGLADTQYF. The CDR3 bases are TGTGCCAGCAGCCATGTGGGGGTAGCGGGATTGGCGGATACGCAGTATTTT.

The rearrangement links TRBV7-9 to TRBJ2-3, with 8 positions matching TRBD2. Germline V gene sequence: CDR1 SEHNR, CDR2 FQNEAQ (reference sequence). V was pared by 10 bases and J by 2 bases, with 5 bases of the junction left unmatched. There are 13 residues in the CDR3. CDR3 sequence reads: CATGGALTDTQYF. The DNA for the CDR3 is TGTGCCACCGGGGGGGCCCTCACAGATACGCAGTATTTT. Full variable domain (missing parts from reference TRBV7-9 and TRBJ2-3): DTGVSQNPRHKITKRGQNVTFRCDPISEHNRLYWYRQTLGQGPEFLTYFQNEAQLEKSRLLSDRFSAERPKGSFSTLEIQRTEQGDSAMYLCATGGALTDTQYFGPGTRLTVL.

The rearrangement joins TRBV15 to TRBJ1-1, with a possible D match to TRBD1 (6 bases). V dropped 5 bases and J dropped 3 bases, with 10 bases sitting between them. The CDR3 is 13 residues long. Germline V lookup: CDR1 LNHNV, CDR2 YYDKDF (reference sequence). The CDR3 nucleotides are TGTGCCACCAGCGTCAACAGGGACACTGAAGCTTTCTTT. Protein: CATSVNRDTEAFF. Looking up the rest from reference TRBV15 and TRBJ1-1 gives the full variable domain: DAMVIQNPRYQVTQFGKPVTLSCSQTLNHNVMYWYQQKSSQAPKLLFHYYDKDFNNEADTPDNFQSRRPNTSFCFLDIRSPGLGDTAMYLCATSVNRDTEAFFGQGTRLTVV.

The chain joins TRBV18 to TRBJ2-4, with TRBD1 matching over 9 bases. Germline V lookup: CDR1 KGHSH, CDR2 LQKENI. CDR3 length: 16 residues. J lost 9 bases, V lost 3 bases, and 12 bases had no gene match. As DNA, the CDR3 is TGTGCCAGCTCACCCGGGGACGGACAGGGGTGGGGCATTCAGTACTTC. Translated, it gives CASSPGDGQGWGIQYF. Drawing the rest from reference TRBV18 and TRBJ2-4, the complete variable domain is NAGVMQNPRHLVRRRGQEARLRCSPMKGHSHVYWYRQLPEEGLKFMVYLQKENIIDESGMPKERFSAEFPKEGPSILRIQQVVRGDSAAYFCASSPGDGQGWGIQYFGAGTRLSVL.